This T cell receptor beta chain was sequenced during a study of T cells in pancreatic ductal adenocarcinoma. Surgery without prior neoadjuvant therapy was the treatment of the selected pancreatic ductal adenocarcinoma patients. This clone was seen once. Its antigen is still unknown. The CDR3 totals 17 residues. Deletions cut 4 bases from V and 7 bases from J, with 23 bases between. Germline V gene data show CDR1 as SGHRS and CDR2 as YFSETQ. The method was immunoSEQ multiplex PCR; TCRdb's version includes in-frame clones alone and lacks a portion of them. The repertoire holds 85,000 to 120,000 clones, with nearly 95% as singletons. Whole-study findings and limits: Blood clonality (roughly 0.07) did not differ significantly from tumor (about 0.11). Tumor samples had fewer productive templates and about 8-fold fewer unique clonotypes than blood. Comparisons of tumor and blood clonality may show falsely lower tumor diversity.

The sequence derives from a human donor with pancreatic ductal adenocarcinoma. V and J are TRBV5-1 and TRBJ1-4, with D possibly TRBD1 on 6 matching bases. The sequencing sample was made of PBMCs. CDR3 bases: TGCGCCAGCAGCGACGGACCGGACAGCAGGAGTTCTGAAAAACTGTTTTTT. Translated, it gives CASSDGPDSRSSEKLFF.